This TCR beta chain is drawn from a study of Graves' ophthalmopathy and Graves' hyperthyroidism. The CDR3 is 13 residues long. Deletions cut 4 bases from V and 4 bases from J, with 11 bases between. The V gene's germline CDR1 is SEHNR and CDR2 FQNEAQ (reference sequence). The study amplified TCR beta CDR3 regions using RNA transcripts. The library came from an HTBI-primed first-round RT-PCR and a second-round multiplex PCR. Using its own MiXCR run on the multiplex PCR reads, TCRdb lists one record per CDR3 protein. The sample lists approximately 700,000 distinct CDR3 sequences, approximately 40% occurring once.

The sequence came from an adult man with Graves' ophthalmopathy. The chain recombines TRBV7-9 with TRBJ2-7; D remains ambiguous. The sequencing input was peripheral blood. The DNA for the CDR3 is TGTGCCAGCAGCTCAGCCGAACCGTACGAGCAGTACTTC. Its protein product is CASSSAEPYEQYF.